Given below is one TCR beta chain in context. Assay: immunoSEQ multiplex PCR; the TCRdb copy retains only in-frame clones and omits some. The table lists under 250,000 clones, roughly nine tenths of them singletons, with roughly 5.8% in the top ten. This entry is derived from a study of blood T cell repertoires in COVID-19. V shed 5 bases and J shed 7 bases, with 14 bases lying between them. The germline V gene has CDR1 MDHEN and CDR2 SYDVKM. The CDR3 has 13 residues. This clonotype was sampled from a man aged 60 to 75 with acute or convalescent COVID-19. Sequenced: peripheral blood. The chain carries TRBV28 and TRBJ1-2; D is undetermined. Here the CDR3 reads CASSLPSRGGYTF. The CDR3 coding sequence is TGTGCCAGCAGTCTCCCATCCCGGGGTGGCTACACCTTC.